Each of the 12 T cell receptor beta chains below was sequenced from the same sample in a study of graft-versus-host responses after intestinal transplantation. The assay was immunoSEQ multiplex PCR, and TCRdb's table has in-frame clones only and misses some. The data show about 10,000 clones, almost 95% seen once. The source was PBMCs, collected roughly 45 days after intestinal transplantation. Receptors originate from a human patient who received an intestinal transplant, so some T cells may come from the graft donor.

This chain uses TRBV6-6 with TRBJ2-3, with a weak D call TRBD1 (5 bases). The CDR3 length is 15 residues. Germline V gene data show CDR1 as MNHNY and CDR2 as SVGAGI (reference sequence). The V end lost 5 bases, the J end lost 1 base, and 13 bases lay between the germline ends. The CDR3 region has the DNA TGTGCCAGCAGTGGCCTGGGGCCCCGCACAGATACGCAGTATTTT. Protein sequence: CASSGLGPRTDTQYF.

Worth noting for this clone: One junction end does not reproduce the germline sequence, and a read error may be involved. The CDR3 loop reads CASSRNRQVHTGVLFF. The DNA for the CDR3 is TGTGCCAGCAGTAGAAACCGACAGGTTCACACCGGGGTGCTGTTTTTT. The chain is built from TRBV9 and TRBJ2-2; TRBD1 might be the D (6 bases). Germline V gene data show CDR1 as SGDLS and CDR2 as YYNGEE. The CDR3 has 16 amino acids. Filled out from reference TRBV9 and TRBJ2-2, the complete variable domain reads DSGVTQTPKHLITATGQRVTLRCSPRSGDLSVYWYQQSLDQGLQFLIQYYNGEERAKGNILERFSAQQFPDLHSELNLSSLELGDSALYFCASSRNRQVHTGVLFFGEGSRLTVL.

This chain links TRBV9 with TRBJ2-7, with 7 bases lining up with TRBD1. V trimming: 3 bases; J trimming: 6 bases; junction bases outside the gene matches: 9. The CDR3 sequence is 14 residues long. Germline CDR1 reads SGDLS; CDR2 reads YYNGEE. CDR3 sequence (DNA): TGTGCCAGCAGCGACCGACAGGGCGGCCCCGAGCAGTACTTC. Amino acid sequence: CASSDRQGGPEQYF.

This clone was counted a few times. The V and J genes are TRBV5-4 and TRBJ2-1; TRBD2 matches 9 bases. Germline V gene sequence: CDR1 SGHNT, CDR2 YYREEE (reference sequence). J gave up 4 bases and V 4 bases, and 9 bases lay outside the gene matches. This CDR3 has 16 residues. The CDR3 bases are TGTGCCAGCAGCCCCGATAGCGGGGGCCGATACAATGAGCAGTTCTTC. Translating gives CASSPDSGGRYNEQFF.

The chain carries TRBV10-3 and TRBJ1-5; D unresolved. This CDR3 is built from 15 residues. Trimming removed 3 bases at V and 5 bases at J, with 14 bases between. Germline V gives CDR1 ENHRY, CDR2 SYGVKD. The CDR3 spells CAISDSLRYDQPQHF. The CDR3 coding sequence is TGTGCCATCAGTGACTCCCTACGGTATGATCAGCCCCAGCATTTT.

The V call is TRBV28, the J call TRBJ2-3; D could derive from TRBD1 or TRBD2 (5 bases each). Germline V gene sequence: CDR1 MDHEN, CDR2 SYDVKM. The CDR3 is 15 amino acids. V gave up 5 bases and J gave up 2 bases, with 14 bases separating them. This CDR3 reads CASSKRDPATDTQYF. In DNA, the CDR3 is TGTGCCAGCAGTAAACGGGACCCAGCCACAGATACGCAGTATTTT.

J is TRBJ1-5 and V is TRBV19, with a possible D match to TRBD1 (6 bases). CDR1 and CDR2 from the germline V gene are LNHDA and SQIVND (reference sequence). This CDR3 has 18 residues. V was trimmed by 4 bases and J by 6 bases, leaving 25 bases between them. CDR3 sequence: CASSTDGAGGASFQPQHF. The CDR3 nucleotides read TGTGCCAGTAGTACAGATGGGGCGGGGGGGGCGTCCTTTCAGCCCCAGCATTTT.

On this clone: Mismatch with germline at one junction end may stem from a read error. This specimen includes other DNA sequences encoding the same CDR3. The rearrangement joins TRBV10-3 to TRBJ2-7, with TRBD1 matching over 7 bases. CDR3 length: 13 residues. CDR1 and CDR2 from the germline V gene are ENHRY and SYGVKD. The CDR3 nucleotides are TGTGCCATCAGTGAGGAGGGGGCCTACGAGCAGTACTTT. Its translation is CAISEEGAYEQYF.

In this sample, this clone turned up once. The J gene is TRBJ1-2, the V gene TRBV20-1, with 7 bases aligning to TRBD1. CDR3 length equals 11 residues. Per the germline V gene, CDR1 is DFQATT and CDR2 is SNEGSKA (reference sequence). Trimming cost V 0 bases and J 8 bases; bases outside gene matches: 0. The CDR3 reads CSARDRGGYTF. The CDR3 bases are TGCAGTGCTAGAGACAGGGGGGGCTACACCTTC.

The rearrangement uses TRBV5-1 and TRBJ1-6; 7 bases fit TRBD1. The germline V gene has CDR1 SGHRS and CDR2 YFSETQ. V was clipped by 3 bases and J by 6 bases; unmatched bases: 3. The CDR3 has 14 amino acids. CDR3 sequence reads: CASSSGQTNSPLHF. CDR3 DNA sequence: TGCGCCAGCAGCTCGGGACAGACTAATTCACCCCTCCACTTT.

The chain is built from TRBV7-3 and TRBJ2-2; no firm D call. The CDR3 has 13 amino acids. Germline V lookup: CDR1 SGHTA, CDR2 FQGTGA. V lost 5 bases and J lost 5, with 9 bases in between. CDR3 in DNA: TGTGCCAGCAGCCCCGACGGGACCGGGGAGCTGTTTTTT. As protein: CASSPDGTGELFF.

The rearrangement links TRBV19 to TRBJ1-2; maybe TRBD1 (5 bases). This CDR3 spans 11 amino acids. Germline V gives CDR1 LNHDA, CDR2 SQIVND (reference sequence). Trimming took 5 bases from V and 8 from J, leaving 9 bases between them. The CDR3 reads CASSGARGYTF. The CDR3 region has the DNA TGTGCCAGTAGTGGGGCCAGGGGCTACACCTTC.